What follows are 2 T cell receptor beta chains derived from one specimen sequenced in a study of HIV-infected patients and healthy controls. All unsorted peripheral T cells were captured because whole blood was used without fractionation. Alpha and beta constant-region primers primed reverse transcription of around 500 ng RNA. Separate chain-specific third strand synthesis with multiplexing indices produced the alpha and beta libraries. TCRdb called the 5' RACE reads again in MiXCR, with one record for every CDR3 protein. Of around 6,000 distinct CDR3 sequences in the sample, 20% to 25% were seen once. Sequenced here: blood, sampled before antiretroviral therapy. The receptors shown here come from an adult with HIV infection.

Regarding this clonotype: This may be a read error, as it is one base from a much larger clone. The rearrangement uses TRBV5-1 and TRBJ1-1; the match to TRBD1 covers 7 bases. The CDR3 is made up of 16 amino acids. Trimming at V came to 4 bases and at J to 2 bases, leaving 11 bases not matched to a gene. The germline CDR1 and CDR2 sequences are SGHRS and YFSETQ. The CDR3 region is CASSHAGRGPNTEAFF. The CDR3 coding sequence is TGCGCCAGCAGCCACGCCGGGAGGGGGCCTAACACTGAAGCTTTCTTT.

This clonotype rates as medium-sized. This chain links TRBV11-1 with TRBJ2-3, with D uncertain. This CDR3 comprises 16 residues. Germline V lookup: CDR1 SGHAT, CDR2 FQDESV (reference sequence). V was shortened by 1 base and J by 2 bases, with 13 bases between the two germline ends. The CDR3: CASSLVKAHPTDTQYF. CDR3 DNA sequence: TGTGCCAGCAGCTTAGTAAAGGCCCACCCCACAGATACGCAGTATTTT.